Listed below are T cell receptor beta chains from one sample, sequenced in a study of control samples from healthy donors and cancer patients. Libraries were prepared by immunoSEQ multiplex PCR; TCRdb keeps only in-frame clonotypes and omits some of them. The sample lists about 200,000 clones, 91% occurring once. The sample consisted of blood. The source is a young man in good health. The CDR3 runs from the conserved cysteine through the conserved F or W. A D gene is named only where the DNA matches it firmly. Where a row states a size, it is once, few, many or the class of an expanded clone; other rows omit it.

17 - TRBJ1-3 TRBV5-1 - CASSLTANKISGNTIYF TGCGCCAGCAGCTTAACGGCCAACAAAATCTCTGGAAACACCATATATTTT
15 - TRBJ2-3 TRBV9 TRBD1 CASSVEDRVTDTQYF TGTGCCAGCAGCGTAGAGGACAGGGTAACAGATACGCAGTATTTT
15 - TRBJ2-2 TRBV7-9 TRBD1 CASSPGTGDTGELFF TGTGCCAGCAGCCCGGGGACAGGGGACACCGGGGAGCTGTTTTTT
16 - TRBJ2-3 TRBV5-1 TRBD2 CASSLAERGATDTQYF TGCGCCAGCAGCTTGGCCGAGCGGGGGGCCACAGATACGCAGTATTTT
15 - TRBJ1-1 TRBV15 - CATSKRSFMNTEAFF TGTGCCACCAGCAAGAGATCTTTTATGAACACTGAAGCTTTCTTT
15 - TRBJ2-3 TRBV10-2 TRBD1 CASRLGTGGGDTQYF TGCGCCAGCAGACTCGGGACAGGGGGAGGGGATACGCAGTATTTT
11 - TRBJ1-2 TRBV6-5 - CASSLNYGYTF TGTGCCAGCTCGTTGAACTATGGCTACACCTTC
16 - TRBJ2-1 TRBV5-1 TRBD2 CASSRSGTSGGIEQFF TGCGCCAGCAGCAGGTCCGGGACTAGCGGGGGGATTGAGCAGTTCTTC
15 once TRBJ1-5 TRBV6-6 TRBD1 CATWGTGSLAEPQHF TGTGCCACGTGGGGGACAGGGAGTTTAGCAGAGCCCCAGCATTTT
14 - TRBJ2-7 TRBV30 TRBD2 CAWRGGLIQNEQYF TGTGCCTGGCGCGGGGGATTAATACAAAACGAGCAGTACTTC
13 - TRBJ2-7 TRBV12-3/TRBV12-4 - CASSLGNGYEQYF TGTGCCAGCAGTTTAGGGAACGGTTACGAGCAGTACTTC
17 - TRBJ2-6 TRBV1 - CTSSPKPEGSGANVLTF TGCACCAGCAGCCCCAAACCAGAGGGCTCTGGGGCCAACGTCCTGACTTTC
16 - TRBJ2-7 TRBV5-5 - CASSSNPGGAGYEQYF TGTGCCAGCAGCTCTAATCCAGGGGGTGCGGGGTACGAGCAGTACTTC
13 - TRBJ2-1 TRBV7-9 - CASSRQVNNEQFF TGTGCCAGCAGCCGACAAGTAAACAATGAGCAGTTCTTC
14 - TRBJ1-2 TRBV30 TRBD1 CAWAQGGYNYGYTF TGTGCCTGGGCCCAGGGGGGATATAACTATGGCTACACCTTC
13 - TRBJ1-5 TRBV2 - CASTSEGDQPQHF TGTGCCAGCACCTCCGAGGGCGATCAGCCCCAGCATTTT
16 - TRBJ1-4 TRBV19 - CASRIVAVATNEKLFF TGTGCCAGTAGGATCGTTGCTGTGGCAACTAATGAAAAACTGTTTTTT
14 - TRBJ2-4 TRBV6-1 TRBD1 CASSEPGQGNIQYF TGTGCCAGCAGTGAACCGGGACAGGGAAACATTCAGTACTTC
16 once TRBJ2-2 TRBV24-1 - CATSDLDNPNTGELFF TGTGCCACCAGTGATCTCGACAACCCGAACACCGGGGAGCTGTTTTTT
15 - TRBJ1-5 TRBV2 TRBD1 CASSEVETGPQPQHF TGTGCCAGCAGTGAAGTTGAGACAGGGCCTCAGCCCCAGCATTTT
16 - TRBJ2-1 TRBV4-1 - CASSQERGKSYNEQFF TGCGCCAGCAGCCAAGAACGAGGGAAGTCCTACAATGAGCAGTTCTTC
14 - TRBJ1-1 TRBV10-3 - CAISESGPNTEAFF TGTGCCATCAGTGAGTCAGGGCCGAACACTGAAGCTTTCTTT
14 - TRBJ2-7 TRBV6-5 TRBD1 CASSPGTGFYEQYF TGTGCCAGCAGTCCCGGGACAGGGTTTTACGAGCAGTACTTC
15 - TRBJ2-3 TRBV27 TRBD2 CASSFQRGPTDTQYF TGTGCCAGCAGTTTCCAGCGGGGGCCGACAGATACGCAGTATTTT
16 - TRBJ2-1 TRBV9 - CASSVGGGYSYNEQFF TGTGCCAGCAGCGTAGGTGGGGGGTACTCCTACAATGAGCAGTTCTTC
13 - TRBJ1-1 TRBV12-3/TRBV12-4 - CASSIRGNTEAFF TGTGCCAGCAGCATCAGAGGGAACACTGAAGCTTTCTTT
15 few TRBJ1-4 TRBV6-6 - CASSLLSTTNEKLFF TGTGCCAGCAGTCTTCTCAGTACAACTAATGAAAAACTGTTTTTT
14 once TRBJ2-7 TRBV14 - CASSQEAAGGEQYF TGTGCCAGCAGCCAAGAAGCTGCGGGCGGCGAGCAGTACTTC
12 - TRBJ2-5 TRBV3-1/TRBV3-2 - CASSQTRVAQYF TGTGCCAGCAGCCAAACCCGGGTTGCCCAGTACTTC
14 - TRBJ1-2 TRBV10-2 - CASSETAGGYGYTF TGCGCCAGCAGTGAGACCGCGGGAGGGTATGGCTACACCTTC
14 - TRBJ1-2 TRBV7-8 - CASSPSRDGYGYTF TGTGCCAGCAGCCCCTCCAGGGACGGCTATGGCTACACCTTC
17 - TRBJ2-6 TRBV3-1/TRBV3-2 - CASSQGIVEAGANVLTF TGTGCCAGCAGCCAAGGGATAGTCGAAGCTGGGGCCAACGTCCTGACTTTC
14 - TRBJ2-2 TRBV2 - CASSDVPNTGELFF TGTGCCAGCAGTGACGTACCGAACACCGGGGAGCTGTTTTTT
12 - TRBJ1-6 TRBV30 - CASNTYNSPLHF TGTGCCAGTAATACCTATAATTCACCCCTCCACTTT
13 - TRBJ1-2 TRBV28 TRBD1 CAGGQGVGYGYTF TGTGCCGGGGGACAGGGGGTAGGCTATGGCTACACCTTC
12 - TRBJ2-5 TRBV3-1/TRBV3-2 - CASSHREETQYF TGTGCCAGCAGTCATCGGGAGGAGACCCAGTACTTC
15 - TRBJ2-2 TRBV7-9 TRBD2 CASSSLAGYTGELFF TGTGCCAGCAGCTCGCTAGCGGGGTACACCGGGGAGCTGTTTTTT
17 - TRBJ2-7 TRBV6-1 TRBD2 CASSAPGLAGVESEQYF TGTGCCAGCAGTGCCCCGGGACTAGCGGGGGTAGAATCCGAGCAGTACTTC
12 once TRBJ1-2 TRBV30 TRBD1 CAWGADRVLKTF TGTGCCTGGGGGGCGGACAGGGTTTTGAAAACCTTC
15 - TRBJ1-6 TRBV30 - CAWRMPSSYNSPLHF TGTGCCTGGAGGATGCCAAGCTCCTATAATTCACCCCTCCACTTT
15 - TRBJ1-2 TRBV7-2 - CASSQDSIIRNGYTF TGTGCCAGCAGCCAGGACAGTATTATCCGCAATGGCTACACCTTC
12 - TRBJ2-7 TRBV10-3 - CAISKQGYEQYF TGTGCCATCAGTAAACAGGGATACGAGCAGTACTTC
17 - TRBJ2-1 TRBV9 TRBD1 CASSPRTGGSLYNEQFF TGTGCCAGCAGCCCAAGGACAGGGGGGAGCCTCTACAATGAGCAGTTCTTC
16 - TRBJ2-7 TRBV7-2 - CASSLASGASSYEQYF TGTGCCAGCAGCTTAGCCTCAGGGGCCTCGTCCTACGAGCAGTACTTC
12 - TRBJ2-1 TRBV2 - CAGARTRDTLFF TGTGCCGGAGCCCGGACCCGGGACACTCTGTTCTTC
15 - TRBJ1-5 TRBV28 TRBD1 CASMKSTGGLQPQHF TGTGCCAGCATGAAATCTACAGGGGGTCTTCAGCCCCAGCATTTT
17 - TRBJ1-5 TRBV7-9 - CASSLAWPGLLNQPQHF TGTGCCAGCAGCTTAGCGTGGCCAGGGCTATTAAATCAGCCCCAGCATTTT
15 - TRBJ2-7 TRBV11-2 TRBD2 CASSGLAGGTYEQYF TGTGCCAGCAGCGGACTAGCGGGGGGGACCTACGAGCAGTACTTC
17 - TRBJ2-2 TRBV7-9 TRBD1 CASSPQTGSINTGELFF TGTGCCAGCAGCCCCCAGACAGGGAGCATTAACACCGGGGAGCTGTTTTTT
15 - TRBJ1-2 TRBV6-1 - CASSEGKGALYGYTF TGTGCCAGCAGTGAAGGAAAAGGGGCCCTCTATGGCTACACCTTC